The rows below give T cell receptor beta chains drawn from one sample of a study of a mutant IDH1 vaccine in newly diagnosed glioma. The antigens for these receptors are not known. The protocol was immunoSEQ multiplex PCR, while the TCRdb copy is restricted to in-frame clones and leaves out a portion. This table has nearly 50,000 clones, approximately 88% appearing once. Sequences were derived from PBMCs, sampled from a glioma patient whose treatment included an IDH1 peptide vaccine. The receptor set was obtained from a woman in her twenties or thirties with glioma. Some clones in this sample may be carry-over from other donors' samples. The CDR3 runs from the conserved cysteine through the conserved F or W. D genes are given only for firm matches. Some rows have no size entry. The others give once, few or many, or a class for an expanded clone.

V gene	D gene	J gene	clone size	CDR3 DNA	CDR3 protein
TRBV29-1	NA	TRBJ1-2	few	TGCAGCGTTAAGAGTGATTATGGCTACACCTTC	CSVKSDYGYTF
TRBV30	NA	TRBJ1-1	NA	TGTGCCTGGGGGGAGGGCACTGAAGCTTTCTTT	CAWGEGTEAFF
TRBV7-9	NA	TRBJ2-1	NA	TGTGCCAGCAGCCTATCGGGAGCGGAGGACAATGAGCAGTTCTTC	CASSLSGAEDNEQFF
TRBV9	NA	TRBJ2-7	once	TGTGCCAGCAGCGTAGATATGGGGTTGGGGGACGAGCAGTACTTC	CASSVDMGLGDEQYF
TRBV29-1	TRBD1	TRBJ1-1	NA	TGCAGCGCCTACAGGGGGCAAAACACTGAAGCTTTCTTT	CSAYRGQNTEAFF
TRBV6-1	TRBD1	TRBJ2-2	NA	TGTGCCAGCAGTGTAGTCAGGGGGCGCCCCGGGGAGCTGTTTTTT	CASSVVRGRPGELFF
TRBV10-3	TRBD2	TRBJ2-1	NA	TGTGCCATCAGTGAGACGGGACTAGCGAACAATGAGCAGTTCTTC	CAISETGLANNEQFF
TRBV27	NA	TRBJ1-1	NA	TGTGCCAGCAGCCATGGGCCGGTGGGCACTGAAGCTTTCTTT	CASSHGPVGTEAFF
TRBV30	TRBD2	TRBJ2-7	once	TGTGCCTTGTCCCCCCAGGGACTAGCGTCATGGTACTTC	CALSPQGLASWYF
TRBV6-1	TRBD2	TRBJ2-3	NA	TGTGCCAGCAGTGCCGGGCCTAGCGGGAGGGGAAATACGCAGTATTTT	CASSAGPSGRGNTQYF
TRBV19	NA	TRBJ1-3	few	TGTGCCAGTAGTATCTCGAGCTCTGGAAACACCATATATTTT	CASSISSSGNTIYF